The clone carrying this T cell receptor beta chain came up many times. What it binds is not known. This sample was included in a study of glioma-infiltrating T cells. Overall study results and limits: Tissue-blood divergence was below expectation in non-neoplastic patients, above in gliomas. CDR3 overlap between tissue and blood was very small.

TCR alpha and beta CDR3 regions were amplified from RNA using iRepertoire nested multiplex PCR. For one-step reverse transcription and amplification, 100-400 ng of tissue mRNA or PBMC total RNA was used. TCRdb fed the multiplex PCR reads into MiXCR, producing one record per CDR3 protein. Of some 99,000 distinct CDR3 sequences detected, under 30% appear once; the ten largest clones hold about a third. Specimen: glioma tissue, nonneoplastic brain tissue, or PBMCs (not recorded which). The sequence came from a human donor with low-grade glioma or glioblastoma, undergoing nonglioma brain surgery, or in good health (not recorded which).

As DNA, the CDR3 is TGTGCCAGCAGTTCCTTCCCGACAGGCGGAAACACCATATATTTT. It codes for CASSSFPTGGNTIYF. The chain is built from TRBV6-1 and TRBJ1-3; possible D gene TRBD1, 6 bases. The CDR3 runs 15 residues. Between the trimmed V and J ends, which lost 5 bases and 4 bases, there was a span of 15 bases. The germline gives CDR1 MNHNS, CDR2 SASEGT.